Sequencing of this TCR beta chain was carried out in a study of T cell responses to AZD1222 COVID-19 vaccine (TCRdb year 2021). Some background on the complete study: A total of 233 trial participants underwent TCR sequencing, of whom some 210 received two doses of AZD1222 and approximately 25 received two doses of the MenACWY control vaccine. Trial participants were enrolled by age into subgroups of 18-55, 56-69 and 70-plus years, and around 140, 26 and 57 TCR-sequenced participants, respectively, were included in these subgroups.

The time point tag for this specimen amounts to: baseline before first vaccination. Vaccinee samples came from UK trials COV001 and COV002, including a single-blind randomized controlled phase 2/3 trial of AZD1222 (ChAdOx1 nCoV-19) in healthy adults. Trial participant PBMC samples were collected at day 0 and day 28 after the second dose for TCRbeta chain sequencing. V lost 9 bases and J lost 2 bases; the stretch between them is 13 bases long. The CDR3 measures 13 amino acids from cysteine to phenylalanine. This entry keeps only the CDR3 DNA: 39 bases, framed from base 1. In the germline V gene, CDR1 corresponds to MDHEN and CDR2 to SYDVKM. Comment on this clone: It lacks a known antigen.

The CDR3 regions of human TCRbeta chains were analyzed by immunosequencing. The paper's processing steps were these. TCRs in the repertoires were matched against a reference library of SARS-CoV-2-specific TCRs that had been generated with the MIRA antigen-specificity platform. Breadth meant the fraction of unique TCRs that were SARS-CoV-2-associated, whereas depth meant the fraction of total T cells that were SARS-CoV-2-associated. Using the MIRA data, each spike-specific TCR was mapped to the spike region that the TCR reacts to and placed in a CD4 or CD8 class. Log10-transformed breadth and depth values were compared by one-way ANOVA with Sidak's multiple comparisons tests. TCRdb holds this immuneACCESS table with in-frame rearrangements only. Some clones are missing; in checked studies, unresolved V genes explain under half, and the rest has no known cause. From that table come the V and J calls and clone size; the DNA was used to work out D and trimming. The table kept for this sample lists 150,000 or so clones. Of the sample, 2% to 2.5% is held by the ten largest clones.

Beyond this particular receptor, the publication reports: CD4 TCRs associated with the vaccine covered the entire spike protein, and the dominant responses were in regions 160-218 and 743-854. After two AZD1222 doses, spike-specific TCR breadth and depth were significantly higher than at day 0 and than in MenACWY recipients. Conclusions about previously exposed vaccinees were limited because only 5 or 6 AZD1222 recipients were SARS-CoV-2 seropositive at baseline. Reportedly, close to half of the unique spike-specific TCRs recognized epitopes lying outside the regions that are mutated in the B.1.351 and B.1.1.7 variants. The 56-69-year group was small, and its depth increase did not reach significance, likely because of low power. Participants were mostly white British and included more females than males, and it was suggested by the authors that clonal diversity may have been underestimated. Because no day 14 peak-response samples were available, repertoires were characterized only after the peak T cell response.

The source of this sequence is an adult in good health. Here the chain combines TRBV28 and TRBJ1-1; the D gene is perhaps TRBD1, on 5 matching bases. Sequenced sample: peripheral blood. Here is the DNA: TGTGCCAGTAGGGGCCCTATAAACACTGAAGCTTTCTTT. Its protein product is CASRGPINTEAFF.